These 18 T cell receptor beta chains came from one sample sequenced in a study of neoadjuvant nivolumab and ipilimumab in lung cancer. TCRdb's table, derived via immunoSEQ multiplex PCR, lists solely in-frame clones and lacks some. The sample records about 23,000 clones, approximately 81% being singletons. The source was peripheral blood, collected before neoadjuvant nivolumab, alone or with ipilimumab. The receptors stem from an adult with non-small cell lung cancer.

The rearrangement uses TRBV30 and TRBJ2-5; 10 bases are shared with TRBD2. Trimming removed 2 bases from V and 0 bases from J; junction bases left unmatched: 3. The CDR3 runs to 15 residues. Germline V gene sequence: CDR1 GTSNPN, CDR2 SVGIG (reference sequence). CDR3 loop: CAWSLTSGYQETQYF. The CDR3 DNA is TGTGCCTGGAGTCTGACTAGCGGGTACCAAGAGACCCAGTACTTC.

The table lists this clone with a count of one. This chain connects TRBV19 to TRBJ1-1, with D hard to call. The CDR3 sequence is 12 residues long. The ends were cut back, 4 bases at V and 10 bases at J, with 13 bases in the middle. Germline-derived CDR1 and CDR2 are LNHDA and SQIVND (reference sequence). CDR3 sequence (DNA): TGTGCCAGTAGTACCCTTTTAGGCTCAGCTTTCTTT. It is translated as CASSTLLGSAFF.

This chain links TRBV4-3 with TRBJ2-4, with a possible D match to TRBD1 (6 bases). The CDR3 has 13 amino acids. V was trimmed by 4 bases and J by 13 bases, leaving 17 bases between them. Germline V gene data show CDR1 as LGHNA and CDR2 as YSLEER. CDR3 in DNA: TGCGCCAGCAGCCCCCGATACAGGGTTAGGCAGTACTTC. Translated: CASSPRYRVRQYF.

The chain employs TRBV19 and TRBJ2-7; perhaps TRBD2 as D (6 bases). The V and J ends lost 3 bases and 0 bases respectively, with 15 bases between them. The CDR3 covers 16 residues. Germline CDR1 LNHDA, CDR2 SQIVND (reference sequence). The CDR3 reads CASSIEYGGTSYEQYF. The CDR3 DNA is TGTGCCAGTAGTATCGAATATGGCGGGACCTCCTACGAGCAGTACTTC.

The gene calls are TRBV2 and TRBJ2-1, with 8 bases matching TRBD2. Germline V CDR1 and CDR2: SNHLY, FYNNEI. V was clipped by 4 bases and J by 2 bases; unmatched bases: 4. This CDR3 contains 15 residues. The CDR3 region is CASSAAGVAYNEQFF. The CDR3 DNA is TGTGCCAGCAGTGCAGCGGGAGTTGCCTACAATGAGCAGTTCTTC.

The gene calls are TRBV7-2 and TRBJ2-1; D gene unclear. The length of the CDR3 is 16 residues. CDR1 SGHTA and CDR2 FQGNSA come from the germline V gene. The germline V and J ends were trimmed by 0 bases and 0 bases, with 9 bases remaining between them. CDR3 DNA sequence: TGTGCCAGCAGCTTAGCACTCTCGAGCTCCTACAATGAGCAGTTCTTC. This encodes CASSLALSSSYNEQFF. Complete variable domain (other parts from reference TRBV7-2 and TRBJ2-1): GAGVSQSPSNKVTEKGKDVELRCDPISGHTALYWYRQSLGQGLEFLIYFQGNSAPDKSGLPSDRFSAERTGGSVSTLTIQRTQQEDSAVYLCASSLALSSSYNEQFFGPGTRLTVL.

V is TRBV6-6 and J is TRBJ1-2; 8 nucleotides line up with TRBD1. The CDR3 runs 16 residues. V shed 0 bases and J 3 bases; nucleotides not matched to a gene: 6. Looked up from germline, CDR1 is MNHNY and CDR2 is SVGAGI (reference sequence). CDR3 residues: CASSYSDRVRDYGYTF. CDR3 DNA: TGTGCCAGCAGTTACTCGGACAGGGTGCGGGACTATGGCTACACCTTC.

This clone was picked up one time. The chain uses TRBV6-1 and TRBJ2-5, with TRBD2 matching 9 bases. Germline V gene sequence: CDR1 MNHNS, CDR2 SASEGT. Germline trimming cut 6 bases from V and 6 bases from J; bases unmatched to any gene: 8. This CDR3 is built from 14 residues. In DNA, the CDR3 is TGTGCCAGCAGAACGCGGGAGGGCTTAAAGACCCAGTACTTC. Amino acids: CASRTREGLKTQYF.

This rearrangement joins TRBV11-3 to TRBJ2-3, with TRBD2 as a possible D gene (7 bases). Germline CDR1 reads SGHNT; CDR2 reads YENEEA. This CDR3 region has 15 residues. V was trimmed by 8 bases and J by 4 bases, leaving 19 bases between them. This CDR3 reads CASGLFSGGPDTQYF. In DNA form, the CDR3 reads TGTGCCAGCGGCCTATTTTCCGGGGGGCCAGATACGCAGTATTTT.

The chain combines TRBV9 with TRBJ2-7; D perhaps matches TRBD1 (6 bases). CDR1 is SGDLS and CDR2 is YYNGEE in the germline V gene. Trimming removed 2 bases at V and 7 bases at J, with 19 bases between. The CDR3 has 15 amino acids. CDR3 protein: CASSVSPSAQGEQYF. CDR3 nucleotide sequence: TGTGCCAGCAGCGTGAGCCCCAGTGCCCAGGGGGAGCAGTACTTC. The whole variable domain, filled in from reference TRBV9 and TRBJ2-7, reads DSGVTQTPKHLITATGQRVTLRCSPRSGDLSVYWYQQSLDQGLQFLIQYYNGEERAKGNILERFSAQQFPDLHSELNLSSLELGDSALYFCASSVSPSAQGEQYFGPGTRLTVT.

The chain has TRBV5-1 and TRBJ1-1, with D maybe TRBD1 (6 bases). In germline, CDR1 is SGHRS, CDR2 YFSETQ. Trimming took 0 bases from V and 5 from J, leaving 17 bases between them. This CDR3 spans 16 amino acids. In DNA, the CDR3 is TGCGCCAGCAGCTTGGTGTTAGGGGGGACTCAAACTGAAGCTTTCTTT. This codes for CASSLVLGGTQTEAFF. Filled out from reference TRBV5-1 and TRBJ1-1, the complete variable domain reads KAGVTQTPRYLIKTRGQQVTLSCSPISGHRSVSWYQQTPGQGLQFLFEYFSETQRNKGNFPGRFSGRQFSNSRSEMNVSTLELGDSALYLCASSLVLGGTQTEAFFGQGTRLTVV.

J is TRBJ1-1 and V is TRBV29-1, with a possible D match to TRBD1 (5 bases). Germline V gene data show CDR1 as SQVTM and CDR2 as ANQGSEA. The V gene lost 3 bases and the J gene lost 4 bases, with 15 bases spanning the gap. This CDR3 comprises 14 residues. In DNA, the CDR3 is TGCAGCGTTGAGGTGAGTCAGGGAGGCACTGAAGCTTTCTTT. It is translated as CSVEVSQGGTEAFF.

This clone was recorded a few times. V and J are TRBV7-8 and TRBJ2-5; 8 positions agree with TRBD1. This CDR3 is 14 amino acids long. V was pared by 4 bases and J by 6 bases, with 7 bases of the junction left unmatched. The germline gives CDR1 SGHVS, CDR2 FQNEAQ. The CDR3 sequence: CASSSSGGKKTQYF. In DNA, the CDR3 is TGTGCCAGCAGCTCTTCAGGGGGCAAAAAGACCCAGTACTTC.

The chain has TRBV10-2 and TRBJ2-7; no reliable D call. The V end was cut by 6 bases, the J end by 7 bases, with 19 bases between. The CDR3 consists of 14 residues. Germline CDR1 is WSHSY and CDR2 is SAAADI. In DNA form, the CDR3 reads TGCGCCAGCAGCGAGACCCGGACCGCTAGGGAGCAGTACTTC. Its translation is CASSETRTAREQYF.

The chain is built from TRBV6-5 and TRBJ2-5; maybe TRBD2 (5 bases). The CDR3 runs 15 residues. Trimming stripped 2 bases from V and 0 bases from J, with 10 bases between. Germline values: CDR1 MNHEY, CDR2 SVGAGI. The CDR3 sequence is CASSYGSGYQETQYF. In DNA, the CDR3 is TGTGCCAGCAGTTACGGTTCGGGATACCAAGAGACCCAGTACTTC.

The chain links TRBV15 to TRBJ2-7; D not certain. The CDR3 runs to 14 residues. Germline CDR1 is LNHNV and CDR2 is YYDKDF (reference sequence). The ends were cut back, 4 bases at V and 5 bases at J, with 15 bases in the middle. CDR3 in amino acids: CATSKVRSLHEQYF. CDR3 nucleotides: TGTGCCACCAGCAAGGTGCGCAGCCTCCACGAGCAGTACTTC.

As DNA, the CDR3 is TGTGCCAGCAGCTTCGACGGAGGTACTAGCACAGATACGCAGTATTTT. This gives the protein CASSFDGGTSTDTQYF. The chain uses TRBV11-3 and TRBJ2-3; D possibly corresponds to TRBD2 (5 bases). This CDR3 is built from 16 residues. The V end lost 3 bases, the J end lost 0 bases, and 13 bases lay between the germline ends. The germline gives CDR1 SGHNT, CDR2 YENEEA.

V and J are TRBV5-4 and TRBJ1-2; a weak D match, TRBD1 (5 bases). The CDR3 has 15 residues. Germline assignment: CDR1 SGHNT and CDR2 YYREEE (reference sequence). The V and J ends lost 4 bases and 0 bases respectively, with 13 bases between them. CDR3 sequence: CASSLQGRPNYGYTF. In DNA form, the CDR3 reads TGTGCCAGCAGCCTCCAGGGACGGCCTAACTATGGCTACACCTTC.